This TCR beta chain emerged from a study of PD-1 blockade in classical Hodgkin lymphoma. Sample time point: cycle 4 day 1 (C4D1), after 6 weeks of nivolumab. Autologous stem cell transplantation was followed by relapse in every patient, and brentuximab vedotin exposure varied. Generated by immunoSEQ multiplex PCR, the TCRdb table keeps only in-frame clones and is missing some. The sample yields around 60,000 clones, about 90% seen once. Germline V gene sequence: CDR1 PRHDT, CDR2 FYEKMQ (reference sequence). The CDR3 loop spans 16 amino acids. V was clipped by 7 bases and J by 9 bases; unmatched bases: 20.

The source material was peripheral blood mononuclear cells (PBMCs), sampled before the fourth cycle of nivolumab. The genes are TRBV13 and TRBJ2-7; 8 bases are a match to TRBD1. The receptor comes from a human donor with classical Hodgkin lymphoma. The CDR3, as DNA: TGTGCCAGCAACTCTCGCGACAGGGGTAGATACGAGGGGCAGTACTTC. It is translated as CASNSRDRGRYEGQYF.